This T cell receptor (beta chain) comes out of a study of spatial heterogeneity in lung cancer. As for the study in general: Across the raw uncorrected reads, a unique TCR and UMI combination was observed, on average, more than ten times.

Each molecule of TCR cDNA was tagged with one unique molecular identifier. Using its own MiXCR run on the 5' RACE reads, TCRdb lists one record per CDR3 protein. The table shows tens of thousands of distinct CDR3 sequences, with around 5% occurring only once. The germline V gene has CDR1 SGHVS and CDR2 FNYEAQ. Trimming stripped 5 bases from V and 0 bases from J, with 10 bases between. The length of the CDR3 is 14 residues. Time point reported: sample taken at primary tumor resection. TCRs were sequenced from unsorted whole RNA of tumor, nontumor lung or PBMC. Around 68 TRACERx patients with early, untreated non-small cell lung cancer donated samples. Findings of the study overall: Resection saw ubiquitous expanded tumor TCRs appear in blood more than follow-up did.

Relative to its sample, this clonotype is medium-sized. As yet, its antigen is unknown. The sequences come from PBMCs, collected at surgery. This clonotype was obtained from a female donor with early-stage non-small cell lung cancer. This rearrangement joins TRBV7-6 to TRBJ1-2; D possibly corresponds to TRBD1 (5 bases). Here the CDR3 DNA reads TGTGCCAGCAGCGCCGACAGTTCTAACTATGGCTACACCTTC. It translates to CASSADSSNYGYTF.